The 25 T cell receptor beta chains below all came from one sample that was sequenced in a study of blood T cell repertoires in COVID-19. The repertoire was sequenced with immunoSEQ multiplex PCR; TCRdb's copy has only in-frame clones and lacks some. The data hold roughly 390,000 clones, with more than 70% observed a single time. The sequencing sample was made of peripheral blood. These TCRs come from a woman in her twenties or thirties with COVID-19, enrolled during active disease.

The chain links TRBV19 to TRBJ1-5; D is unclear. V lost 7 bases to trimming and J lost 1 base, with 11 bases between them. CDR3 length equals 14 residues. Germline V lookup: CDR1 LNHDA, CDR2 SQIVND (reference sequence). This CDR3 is CASKSGTSNQPQHF. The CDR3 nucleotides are TGTGCCAGTAAGAGCGGCACCAGCAATCAGCCCCAGCATTTT.

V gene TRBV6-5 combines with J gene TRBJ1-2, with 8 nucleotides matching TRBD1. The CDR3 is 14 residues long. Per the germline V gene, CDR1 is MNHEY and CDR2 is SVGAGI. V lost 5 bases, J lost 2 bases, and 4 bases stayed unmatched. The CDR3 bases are TGTGCCAGCAGTATACAGGGGGACAACTATGGCTACACCTTC. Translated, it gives CASSIQGDNYGYTF.

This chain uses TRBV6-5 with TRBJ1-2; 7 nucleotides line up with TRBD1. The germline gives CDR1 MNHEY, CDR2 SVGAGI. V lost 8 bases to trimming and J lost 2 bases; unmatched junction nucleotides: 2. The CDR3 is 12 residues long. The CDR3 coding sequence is TGTGCCAGCTGGGGACAGAACTATGGCTACACCTTC. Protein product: CASWGQNYGYTF.

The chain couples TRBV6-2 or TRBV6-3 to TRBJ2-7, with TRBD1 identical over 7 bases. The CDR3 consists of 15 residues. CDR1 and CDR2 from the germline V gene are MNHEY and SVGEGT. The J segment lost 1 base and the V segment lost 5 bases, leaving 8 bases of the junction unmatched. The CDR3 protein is CASSLPRQGSYEQYF. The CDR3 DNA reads TGTGCCAGCAGTCTCCCCAGACAGGGATCCTACGAGCAGTACTTC.

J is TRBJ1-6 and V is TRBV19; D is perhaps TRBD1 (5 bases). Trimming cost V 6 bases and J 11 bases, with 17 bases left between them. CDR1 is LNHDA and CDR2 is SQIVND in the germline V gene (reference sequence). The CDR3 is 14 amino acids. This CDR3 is CASSSGDWGTPLHF. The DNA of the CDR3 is TGTGCCAGTAGCTCCGGGGACTGGGGTACACCCCTCCACTTT. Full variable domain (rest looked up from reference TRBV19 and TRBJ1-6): DGGITQSPKYLFRKEGQNVTLSCEQNLNHDAMYWYRQDPGQGLRLIYYSQIVNDFQKGDIAEGYSVSREKKESFPLTVTSAQKNPTAFYLCASSSGDWGTPLHFGNGTRLTVT.

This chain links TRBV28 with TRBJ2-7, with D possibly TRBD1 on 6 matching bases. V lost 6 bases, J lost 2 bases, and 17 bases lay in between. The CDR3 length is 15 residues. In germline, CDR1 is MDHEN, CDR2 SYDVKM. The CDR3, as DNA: TGTGCCAGCAGGGACCCTAGTGGGGACACCTACGAGCAGTACTTC. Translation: CASRDPSGDTYEQYF. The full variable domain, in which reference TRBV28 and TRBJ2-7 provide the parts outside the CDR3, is DVKVTQSSRYLVKRTGEKVFLECVQDMDHENMFWYRQDPGLGLRLIYFSYDVKMKEKGDIPEGYSVSREKKERFSLILESASTNQTSMYLCASRDPSGDTYEQYFGPGTRLTVT.

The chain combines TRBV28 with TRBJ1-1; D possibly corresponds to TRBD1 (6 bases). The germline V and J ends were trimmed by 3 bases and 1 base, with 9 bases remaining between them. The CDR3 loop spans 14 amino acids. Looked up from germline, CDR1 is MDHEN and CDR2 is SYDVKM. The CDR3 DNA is TGTGCCAGCAGTTTTACAGGGAGGAACACTGAAGCTTTCTTT. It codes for CASSFTGRNTEAFF.

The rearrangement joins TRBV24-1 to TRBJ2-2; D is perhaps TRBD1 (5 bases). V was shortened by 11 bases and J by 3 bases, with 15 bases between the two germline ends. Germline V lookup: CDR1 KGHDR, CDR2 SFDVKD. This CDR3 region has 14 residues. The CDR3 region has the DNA TGTGCCAGCCGGACAACGGCGGACACCGGGGAGCTGTTTTTT. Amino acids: CASRTTADTGELFF.

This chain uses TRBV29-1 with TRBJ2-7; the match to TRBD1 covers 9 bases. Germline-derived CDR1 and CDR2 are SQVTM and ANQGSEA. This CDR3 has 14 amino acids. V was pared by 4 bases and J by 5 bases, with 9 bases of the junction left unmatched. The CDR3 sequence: CSVGGPGQGDEQYF. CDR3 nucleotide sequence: TGCAGCGTTGGGGGACCGGGACAGGGAGACGAGCAGTACTTC.

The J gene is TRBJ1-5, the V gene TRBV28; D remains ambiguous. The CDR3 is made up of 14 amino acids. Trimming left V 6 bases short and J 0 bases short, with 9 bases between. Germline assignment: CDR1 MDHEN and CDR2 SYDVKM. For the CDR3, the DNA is TGTGCCAGCAGCCCCCATTTTAGCAATCAGCCCCAGCATTTT. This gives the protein CASSPHFSNQPQHF.

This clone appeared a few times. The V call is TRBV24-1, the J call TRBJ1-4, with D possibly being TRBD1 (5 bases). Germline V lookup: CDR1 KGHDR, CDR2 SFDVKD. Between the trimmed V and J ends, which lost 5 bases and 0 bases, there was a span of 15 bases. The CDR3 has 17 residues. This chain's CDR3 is CATSAPSGGATNEKLFF. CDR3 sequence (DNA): TGTGCCACCAGTGCCCCCTCGGGAGGGGCAACTAATGAAAAACTGTTTTTT.

The CDR3 is CSARVYTEAFF. CDR3 coding DNA: TGCAGTGCCCGGGTCTACACTGAAGCTTTCTTT. The genes are TRBV20-1 and TRBJ1-1; D is uncertain. Germline loops: CDR1 DFQATT, CDR2 SNEGSKA (reference sequence). V was cut by 6 bases and J by 3 bases, with 8 bases left in between. CDR3 length equals 11 residues.

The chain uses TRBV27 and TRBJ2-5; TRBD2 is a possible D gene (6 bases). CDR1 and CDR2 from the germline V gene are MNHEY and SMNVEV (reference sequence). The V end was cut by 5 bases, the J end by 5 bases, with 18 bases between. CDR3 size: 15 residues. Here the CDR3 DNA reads TGTGCCAGCAGTATAACTAGCCGCGAGTCCGAGACCCAGTACTTC. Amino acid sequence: CASSITSRESETQYF.

CDR3 sequence (DNA): TGTGCCAGCAGCCAACGACAGGGTTCCTCGGCGACCCAGTACTTC. Its protein product is CASSQRQGSSATQYF. V is TRBV9 and J is TRBJ2-5; 7 nucleotides align to TRBD1. The CDR3 length is 15 residues. The junction had 13 bases not matched to a gene; V was cut back by 4 bases and J by 7 bases. From germline, CDR1 is SGDLS and CDR2 YYNGEE. The complete variable domain, with remaining parts taken from reference TRBV9 and TRBJ2-5, reads DSGVTQTPKHLITATGQRVTLRCSPRSGDLSVYWYQQSLDQGLQFLIQYYNGEERAKGNILERFSAQQFPDLHSELNLSSLELGDSALYFCASSQRQGSSATQYFGPGTRLLVL.

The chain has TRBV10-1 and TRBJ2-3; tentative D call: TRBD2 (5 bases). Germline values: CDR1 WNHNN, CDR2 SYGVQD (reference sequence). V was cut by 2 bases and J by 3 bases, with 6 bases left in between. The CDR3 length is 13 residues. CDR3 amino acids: CASSEEGTDTQYF. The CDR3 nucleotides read TGCGCCAGCAGTGAGGAGGGAACAGATACGCAGTATTTT.

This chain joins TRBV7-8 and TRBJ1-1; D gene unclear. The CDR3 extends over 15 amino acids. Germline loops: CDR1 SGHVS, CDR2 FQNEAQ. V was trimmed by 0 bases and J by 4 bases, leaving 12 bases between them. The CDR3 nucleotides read TGTGCCAGCAGCTTAGCCCCAACATCGGGCACTGAAGCTTTCTTT. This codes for CASSLAPTSGTEAFF.

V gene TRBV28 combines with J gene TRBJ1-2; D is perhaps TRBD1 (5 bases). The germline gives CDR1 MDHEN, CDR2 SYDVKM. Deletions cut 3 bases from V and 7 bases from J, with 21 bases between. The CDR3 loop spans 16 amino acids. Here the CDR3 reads CASSLSGRGYESGYTF. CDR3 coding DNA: TGTGCCAGCAGTTTGTCCGGGCGGGGGTATGAGAGTGGCTACACCTTC.

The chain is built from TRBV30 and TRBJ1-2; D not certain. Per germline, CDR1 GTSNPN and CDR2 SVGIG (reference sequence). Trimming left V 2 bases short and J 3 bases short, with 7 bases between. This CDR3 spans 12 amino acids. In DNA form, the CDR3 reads TGTGCCTGGAGTCCCGGGGACTATGGCTACACCTTC. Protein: CAWSPGDYGYTF.

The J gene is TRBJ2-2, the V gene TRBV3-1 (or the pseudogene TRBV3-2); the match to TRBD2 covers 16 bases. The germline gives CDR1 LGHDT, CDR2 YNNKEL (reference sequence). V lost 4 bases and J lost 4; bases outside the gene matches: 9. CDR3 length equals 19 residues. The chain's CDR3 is CASSPLGLAGGPPTGELFF. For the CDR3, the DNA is TGTGCCAGCAGCCCCCTGGGACTAGCGGGAGGGCCGCCCACCGGGGAGCTGTTTTTT.

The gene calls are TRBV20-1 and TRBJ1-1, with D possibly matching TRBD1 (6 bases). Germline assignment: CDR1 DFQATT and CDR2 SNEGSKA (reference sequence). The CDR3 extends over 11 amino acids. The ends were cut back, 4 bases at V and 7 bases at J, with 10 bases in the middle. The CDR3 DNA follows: TGCAGTGCTACCCGACAGGATGAAGCTTTCTTT. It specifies CSATRQDEAFF.

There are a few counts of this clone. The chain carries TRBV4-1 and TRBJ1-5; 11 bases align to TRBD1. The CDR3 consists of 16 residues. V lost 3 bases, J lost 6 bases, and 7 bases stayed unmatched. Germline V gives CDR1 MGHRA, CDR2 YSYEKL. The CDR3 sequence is CASSQDGQGASQPQHF. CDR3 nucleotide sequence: TGCGCCAGCAGCCAGGACGGACAGGGGGCAAGTCAGCCCCAGCATTTT.

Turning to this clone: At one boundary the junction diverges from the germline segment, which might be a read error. CDR3 sequence (DNA): TGTGCCAGCAGCTTAGCGACACCGAACGCCTTC. Residues: CASSLATPNAF. The chain carries TRBV7-6 and TRBJ1-2; D gene unclear. CDR3 length equals 11 residues. Germline-derived CDR1 and CDR2 are SGHVS and FNYEAQ.

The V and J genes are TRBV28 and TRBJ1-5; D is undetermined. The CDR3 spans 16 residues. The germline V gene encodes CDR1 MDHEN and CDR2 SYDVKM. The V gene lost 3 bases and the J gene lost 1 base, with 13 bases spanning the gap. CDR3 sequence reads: CASSLLRGLSNQPQHF. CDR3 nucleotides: TGTGCCAGCAGTTTGCTCCGGGGATTGAGCAATCAGCCCCAGCATTTT.

CDR3 bases: TGTGCCAGTAGTTACGGGGTCGGGGGTAAGACCCAGTACTTC. As protein: CASSYGVGGKTQYF. The chain is built from TRBV19 and TRBJ2-5; D might be TRBD2 (6 bases). The CDR3 is 14 amino acids. Trimming stripped 5 bases from V and 6 bases from J, with 16 bases between. CDR1 and CDR2 (germline): LNHDA, SQIVND (reference sequence).

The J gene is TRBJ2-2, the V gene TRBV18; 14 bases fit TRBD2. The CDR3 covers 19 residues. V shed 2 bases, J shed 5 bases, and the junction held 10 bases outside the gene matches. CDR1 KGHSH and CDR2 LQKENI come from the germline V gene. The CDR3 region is CASSPRLGLAGDETGELFF. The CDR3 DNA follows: TGTGCCAGCTCACCAAGATTGGGACTAGCGGGAGACGAAACCGGGGAGCTGTTTTTT.